These 23 T cell receptor beta chains were sequenced from one sample in a study of response to subunit inactivated influenza vaccine. From the RT-PCR reads, TCRdb called clonotypes with MiXCR, one entry per CDR3 protein. The data contain roughly 700,000 distinct CDR3 sequences, approximately 15% of them singletons. Sample: PBMCs from blood, taken approximately 15 days before vaccination. The receptor source for this set is a man aged 45-60 years who received an inactivated influenza vaccine.

The sample holds a few counts of this clonotype. The chain links TRBV6-5 to TRBJ2-3; D is ambiguous. The germline V and J ends were trimmed by 0 bases and 5 bases, with 12 bases remaining between them. The CDR3 spans 15 residues. Germline V gene sequence: CDR1 MNHEY, CDR2 SVGAGI. The CDR3 reads CASSYSRSTGDTQYF. The CDR3 nucleotides read TGTGCCAGCAGTTACTCGAGAAGCACGGGAGATACGCAGTATTTT.

The chain recombines TRBV6-1 with TRBJ2-7, with D maybe TRBD2 (5 bases). Germline CDR1 and CDR2: MNHNS and SASEGT. Trimming left V 5 bases short and J 0 bases short, with 11 bases between. The CDR3 is made up of 14 amino acids. The chain's CDR3 is CASSPWRSSYEQYF. The CDR3 DNA reads as TGTGCCAGCAGTCCCTGGAGGAGCTCCTACGAGCAGTACTTC.

This clonotype was recorded a few times. V gene TRBV7-2 combines with J gene TRBJ2-1, with D tentatively TRBD1 (6 bases). Germline V gene data show CDR1 as SGHTA and CDR2 as FQGNSA. Trimming cost V 5 bases and J 5 bases, with 16 bases left between them. The CDR3 consists of 15 residues. CDR3 in DNA: TGTGCCAGCAGCCTCCCCGGGACACAGCACAATGAGCAGTTCTTC. It encodes CASSLPGTQHNEQFF.

This clonotype was observed a handful of times. The chain has TRBV6-2 or TRBV6-3 and TRBJ2-7; D might be TRBD1 or TRBD2, each matching 5 bases. CDR3 length: 15 amino acids. Germline-derived CDR1 and CDR2 are MNHEY and SVGEGT. V gave up 4 bases and J gave up 1 base, with 14 bases separating them. The CDR3 reads CASSSGDGRSYEQYF. The CDR3 DNA reads as TGTGCCAGCAGTTCTGGGGACGGCCGGTCCTACGAGCAGTACTTC.

The V gene is TRBV7-9, the J gene TRBJ1-5; D not certain. Between the trimmed V and J ends, which lost 3 bases and 6 bases, there was a span of 12 bases. CDR3 length: 14 amino acids. CDR1 and CDR2 (germline): SEHNR, FQNEAQ (reference sequence). CDR3 sequence (DNA): TGTGCCAGCAGCTTGGGCGAGACGAGTCAGCCCCAGCATTTT. Translated, it gives CASSLGETSQPQHF.

This clonotype was counted a few times. This chain links TRBV27 with TRBJ2-3, with 9 bases that match TRBD2. Unmatched junction bases numbered 14, after V lost 6 bases and J lost 1 base. The CDR3 is made up of 18 amino acids. Germline loops: CDR1 MNHEY, CDR2 SMNVEV (reference sequence). CDR3: CASSYNGLAGSGTDTQYF. CDR3 coding DNA: TGTGCCAGCAGCTATAACGGTCTAGCGGGGTCCGGCACAGATACGCAGTATTTT.

This clonotype was counted at least ten times. The chain combines TRBV12-3 or TRBV12-4 with TRBJ2-2, with 11 positions matching TRBD2. The CDR3 length is 15 residues. The ends lost 4 bases at V and 3 bases at J; junction bases unmatched: 1. CDR3 in amino acids: CASSWTSGHTGELFF. CDR3 coding DNA: TGTGCCAGCAGTTGGACTAGCGGGCACACCGGGGAGCTGTTTTTT.

The chain carries TRBV27 and TRBJ2-1, with D hard to call. There are 17 residues in the CDR3. Trimming took off 0 bases at V and 0 bases at J, with 12 bases between the two ends. Germline CDR1 reads MNHEY; CDR2 reads SMNVEV (reference sequence). CDR3 amino acids: CASSLSGRAYSYNEQFF. DNA for the CDR3: TGTGCCAGCAGTTTATCCGGCCGTGCCTACTCCTACAATGAGCAGTTCTTC.

At least ten counts were recorded for this clonotype. The chain links TRBV12-5 to TRBJ2-7, with D hard to call. Germline V lookup: CDR1 LGHNT, CDR2 FRNRAP. This CDR3 is 18 amino acids long. Trimming removed 7 bases at V and 1 base at J, with 26 bases between. The DNA for the CDR3 is TGTGCTAGTGCCTTGGACGGTGCTCAATCCACCTTATCCTACGAGCAGTACTTC. Its translation is CASALDGAQSTLSYEQYF.

This clonotype was found a few times. The rearrangement joins TRBV4-3 to TRBJ1-1; D is uncertain. The ends were cut back, 2 bases at V and 0 bases at J, with 7 bases in the middle. The CDR3 is 14 residues long. CDR1 is LGHNA and CDR2 is YSLEER in the germline V gene. The CDR3 reads CASSQSSLNTEAFF. In DNA, the CDR3 is TGCGCCAGCAGCCAAAGCAGCTTGAACACTGAAGCTTTCTTT.

The V call is TRBV6-5, the J call TRBJ1-2; D remains unclear. This CDR3 comprises 14 residues. Deletions cut 2 bases from V and 11 bases from J, with 18 bases between. The germline V gene has CDR1 MNHEY and CDR2 SVGAGI. CDR3 DNA: TGTGCCAGCAGTTACGATGGCAAACCCCACGGTTACACCTTC. Its protein product is CASSYDGKPHGYTF.

There are a few counts of this clonotype. This sequence joins TRBV7-2 and TRBJ1-1; D ambiguous. CDR1 is SGHTA, CDR2 FQGNSA, per germline. The CDR3 length is 13 residues. V shed 5 bases and J shed 4 bases, with 11 bases lying between them. The CDR3 region has the DNA TGTGCCAGCAGCCAACTCCCGGGCACTGAAGCTTTCTTT. Translating it yields CASSQLPGTEAFF.

This chain connects TRBV2 to TRBJ1-2, with no clear D. The germline V gene has CDR1 SNHLY and CDR2 FYNNEI. V was shortened by 2 bases and J by 6 bases, with 10 bases between the two germline ends. The CDR3 runs 13 residues. The CDR3 region is CASSEFLSDGYTF. The CDR3 DNA reads as TGTGCCAGCAGTGAATTTCTCTCGGATGGCTACACCTTC.

This clonotype turned up a few times. The chain employs TRBV27 and TRBJ2-5; no clear D. Trimming pared 8 bases from V and 4 bases from J, leaving 14 bases between. Germline-derived CDR1 and CDR2 are MNHEY and SMNVEV (reference sequence). The CDR3 contains 13 residues. CDR3 DNA: TGTGCCAGCCGCAGAGGAGTTCTAGAGACCCAGTACTTC. Translated, it gives CASRRGVLETQYF.

This clonotype was seen at least ten times. V is TRBV20-1 and J is TRBJ1-5, with D perhaps matching TRBD1 (5 bases). The CDR3 sequence is 14 residues long. CDR1 is DFQATT, CDR2 SNEGSKA, per germline (reference sequence). V dropped 4 bases and J dropped 1 base, with 11 bases sitting between them. Here the CDR3 reads CSAIPGGSNQPQHF. The CDR3 DNA sequence: TGCAGTGCTATTCCGGGGGGGAGCAATCAGCCCCAGCATTTT.

The table lists this clonotype with many counts. This chain links TRBV12-3 or TRBV12-4 with TRBJ1-2; D uncertain. The CDR3 extends over 16 amino acids. The ends were cut back, 2 bases at V and 4 bases at J, with 17 bases in the middle. CDR3 DNA sequence: TGTGCCAGCAGTTTATTTACGGGTTTTCTATCCTATGGCTACACCTTC. This translates into CASSLFTGFLSYGYTF.

V is TRBV6-2 or TRBV6-3 and J is TRBJ2-2; weak D call: TRBD1 (5 bases). The CDR3 contains 15 residues. Trimming pared 1 base from V and 7 bases from J, leaving 13 bases between. Germline assignment: CDR1 MNHEY and CDR2 SVGEGT. The CDR3 DNA reads TGTGCCAGCAGTTACTGGGGCGCCGAGCGCGGGGAGCTGTTTTTT. It yields the protein CASSYWGAERGELFF.

This clonotype was observed a few times. This chain uses TRBV16 with TRBJ1-1; the D is unclear. CDR3 size: 14 residues. Germline V lookup: CDR1 KGHSY, CDR2 FQNENV. V shed 5 bases and J shed 11 bases, with 21 bases lying between them. CDR3 region: CASSSIDAVTKAFF. CDR3 DNA sequence: TGTGCCAGCAGCTCAATCGACGCCGTCACAAAGGCTTTCTTT.

This rearrangement joins TRBV5-6 to TRBJ2-7; unclear D gene. The germline V gene has CDR1 SGHDT and CDR2 YYEEEE. V was cut by 5 bases and J by 4 bases, with 13 bases left in between. CDR3 length: 13 residues. CDR3 DNA sequence: TGTGCCAGCAGTCCCCAGTGGAGTTACGAGCAGTACTTC. It translates to CASSPQWSYEQYF.

This clonotype was found a few times. The J gene is TRBJ2-1, the V gene TRBV5-6, with 11 nucleotides matching TRBD2. This CDR3 is built from 15 residues. Unmatched junction bases numbered 5, after V lost 6 bases and J lost 3 bases. CDR1 SGHDT and CDR2 YYEEEE come from the germline V gene. Here the CDR3 DNA reads TGTGCCAGCACCTTCCTAGCGGGAGGCTACAATGAGCAGTTCTTC. It codes for CASTFLAGGYNEQFF.

The V call is TRBV9, the J call TRBJ2-3; D gene ambiguous. Germline V gives CDR1 SGDLS, CDR2 YYNGEE. CDR3 length: 13 residues. The V end was cut by 0 bases, the J end by 2 bases, with 4 bases between. The CDR3 here is CASSVALTDTQYF. CDR3 coding DNA: TGTGCCAGCAGCGTAGCCCTCACAGATACGCAGTATTTT.

The chain's CDR3 is CASSPRGIGTDTQYF. CDR3 sequence (DNA): TGTGCCAGCAGCCCCAGGGGGATCGGCACAGATACGCAGTATTTT. This sequence joins TRBV9 and TRBJ2-3; TRBD1 agrees at 7 bases. CDR3 length equals 15 residues. Germline values: CDR1 SGDLS, CDR2 YYNGEE. The ends lost 4 bases at V and 1 base at J; junction bases unmatched: 6.

The rearrangement links TRBV7-8 to TRBJ2-1; D is undetermined. The CDR3 extends over 13 amino acids. The V end was cut by 5 bases, the J end by 7 bases, with 12 bases between. Germline V CDR1 and CDR2: SGHVS, FQNEAQ. The CDR3 region is CASSPYWANEQFF. The CDR3 nucleotides are TGTGCCAGCAGCCCATATTGGGCTAATGAGCAGTTCTTC. The variable domain in full, completed from reference TRBV7-8 and TRBJ2-1, reads GAGVSQSPRYKVAKRGQDVALRCDPISGHVSLFWYQQALGQGPEFLTYFQNEAQLDKSGLPSDRFFAERPEGSVSTLKIQRTQQEDSAVYLCASSPYWANEQFFGPGTRLTVL.